The 17 T cell receptor beta chains below come from one sample, sequenced in a study of vaccination effects on CD4 cells after COVID-19. Generated by immunoSEQ multiplex PCR, the TCRdb table keeps only in-frame clones and is missing some. This table has approximately 45,000 clones, about 75% appearing once. Isolating CD4+ T cells followed around nine days of culture. No cognate antigen is known for these TCRs. The specimen comprised CD4+ T cells from PBMCs cultured without peptide, sampled before COVID-19 vaccination. These receptors originate from a human donor who had a prior SARS-CoV-2 infection.

This clone appeared a single time. The genes are TRBV5-1 and TRBJ1-1; D is unresolved. V was trimmed by 0 bases and J by 1 base, leaving 7 bases between them. The CDR3 covers 14 residues. Per the germline V gene, CDR1 is SGHRS and CDR2 is YFSETQ. CDR3 in DNA: TGCGCCAGCAGCTTGGAAAGTCCGAACACTGAAGCTTTCTTT. It translates to CASSLESPNTEAFF.

This chain uses TRBV20-1 with TRBJ2-3; D gene unclear. The V end lost 1 base, the J end lost 6 bases, and 5 bases lay between the germline ends. The CDR3 consists of 11 residues. CDR1 and CDR2 from the germline V gene are DFQATT and SNEGSKA (reference sequence). Here the CDR3 DNA reads TGCAGTGCTAGAGTCTCGGATACGCAGTATTTT. Amino acids: CSARVSDTQYF.

This rearrangement joins TRBV7-8 to TRBJ2-2; D uncertain. The germline V gene has CDR1 SGHVS and CDR2 FQNEAQ. Trimming removed 5 bases from V and 6 bases from J, with 10 bases in between. The CDR3 contains 13 residues. CDR3: CASSPYGPGELFF. The CDR3 DNA is TGTGCCAGCAGCCCCTATGGCCCCGGGGAGCTGTTTTTT.

The V gene is TRBV19, the J gene TRBJ1-2; D call uncertain. The CDR3 sequence is 13 residues long. Germline V gives CDR1 LNHDA, CDR2 SQIVND (reference sequence). Trimming stripped 4 bases from V and 8 bases from J, with 14 bases between. The CDR3 here is CASSSQRVLGYTF. The CDR3 DNA is TGTGCCAGTAGTAGCCAGAGGGTATTGGGCTACACCTTC.

The V and J genes are TRBV27 and TRBJ2-1; 7 bases match TRBD2. Germline V CDR1 and CDR2: MNHEY, SMNVEV (reference sequence). The J segment lost 4 bases and the V segment lost 2 bases, leaving 8 bases of the junction unmatched. The CDR3 runs to 16 residues. In DNA form, the CDR3 reads TGTGCCAGCAGTTTAGGGGGGAGGGCCTGGTACAATGAGCAGTTCTTC. Translation gives CASSLGGRAWYNEQFF.

V usage is TRBV14 and J usage is TRBJ1-1; TRBD1 agrees at 7 bases. This CDR3 has 13 residues. The V gene end was trimmed by 2 bases and the J gene end by 12 bases; junction bases not matched to a gene: 9. Germline V gene data show CDR1 as SGHDN and CDR2 as FVKESK. The CDR3 spells CASSQLARQGTFF. CDR3 in DNA: TGTGCCAGCAGCCAATTAGCCAGACAGGGAACTTTCTTT. The whole variable domain, filled in from reference TRBV14 and TRBJ1-1, reads EAGVTQFPSHSVIEKGQTVTLRCDPISGHDNLYWYRRVMGKEIKFLLHFVKESKQDESGMPNNRFLAERTGGTYSTLKVQPAELEDSGVYFCASSQLARQGTFFGQGTRLTVV.

The V and J genes are TRBV6-5 and TRBJ1-3; D call uncertain. This CDR3 comprises 13 residues. Trimming took 8 bases from V and 4 from J, leaving 12 bases between them. The germline gives CDR1 MNHEY, CDR2 SVGAGI. CDR3 residues: CASARGGGNTIYF. In DNA, the CDR3 is TGTGCCAGCGCCCGAGGTGGGGGAAACACCATATATTTT.

The chain combines TRBV28 with TRBJ2-7; D remains ambiguous. CDR3 length: 13 amino acids. The V end lost 5 bases, the J end lost 2 bases, and 10 bases lay between the germline ends. Germline-derived CDR1 and CDR2 are MDHEN and SYDVKM. The CDR3 coding sequence is TGTGCCAGCAGTGCATCGTCTCCCTACGAGCAGTACTTC. Translated, it gives CASSASSPYEQYF.

The rearrangement links TRBV28 to TRBJ1-4; TRBD1 matches 9 bases. This CDR3 contains 14 residues. J lost 5 bases, V lost 6 bases, and 4 bases had no gene match. Germline V gene sequence: CDR1 MDHEN, CDR2 SYDVKM. The CDR3 coding sequence is TGTGCCAGCAGCCTACAGGGGGCAAATGAAAAACTGTTTTTT. This encodes CASSLQGANEKLFF.

V usage is TRBV24-1 and J usage is TRBJ2-3; D is undetermined. The V gene's germline CDR1 is KGHDR and CDR2 SFDVKD. V gave up 4 bases and J gave up 1 base, with 14 bases separating them. The CDR3 totals 16 residues. The CDR3 region has the DNA TGTGCCACCAGTGAACCAGGACCCTGGGGCACAGATACGCAGTATTTT. Protein product: CATSEPGPWGTDTQYF.

The chain has TRBV7-3 and TRBJ2-1; 7 bases line up with TRBD2. Trimming at V came to 0 bases and at J to 0 bases, leaving 2 bases not matched to a gene. Germline values: CDR1 SGHTA, CDR2 FQGTGA. The CDR3 has 16 residues. The CDR3 is CASSLTAGLSYNEQFF. DNA for the CDR3: TGTGCCAGCAGCTTAACAGCGGGGCTCTCCTACAATGAGCAGTTCTTC. The full variable domain, its missing parts supplied by reference TRBV7-3 and TRBJ2-1, is GAGVSQTPSNKVTEKGKYVELRCDPISGHTALYWYRQSLGQGPEFLIYFQGTGAADDSGLPNDRFFAVRPEGSVSTLKIQRTERGDSAVYLCASSLTAGLSYNEQFFGPGTRLTVL.

This chain connects TRBV7-2 to TRBJ2-7; D gene unclear. The ends were cut back, 2 bases at V and 3 bases at J, with 2 bases in the middle. Germline CDR1 is SGHTA and CDR2 is FQGNSA. The CDR3 covers 11 residues. The CDR3 reads CASSLNYEQYF. In nucleotides, the CDR3 is TGTGCCAGCAGCTTAAACTACGAGCAGTACTTC.

V is TRBV10-1 and J is TRBJ1-4, with D perhaps TRBD1 (6 bases). The V and J ends lost 5 bases and 4 bases respectively, with 17 bases between them. Germline V lookup: CDR1 WNHNN, CDR2 SYGVQD (reference sequence). CDR3 length equals 16 residues. The chain's CDR3 is CASSLKWGRINEKLFF. CDR3 in DNA: TGCGCCAGCAGTCTCAAGTGGGGGCGCATTAATGAAAAACTGTTTTTT.

This chain links TRBV11-3 with TRBJ2-2; 11 nucleotides agree with TRBD1. V shed 4 bases and J 6 bases; nucleotides not matched to a gene: 7. The CDR3 is 16 amino acids. Germline V gene lookup returns CDR1 SGHNT and CDR2 YENEEA. The CDR3 DNA sequence: TGTGCCAGCAGCTGGGGACAGGGGGTTATGTCCGGGGAGCTGTTTTTT. It is translated as CASSWGQGVMSGELFF.

This rearrangement joins TRBV19 to TRBJ1-5; D perhaps matches TRBD1 (6 bases). This CDR3 is 17 amino acids long. Trimming shortened V by 3 bases and J by 6 bases, and 21 bases separated the two germline ends. Germline V gene data show CDR1 as LNHDA and CDR2 as SQIVND (reference sequence). CDR3 coding DNA: TGTGCCAGTAGTATCAGGACAGCCCAAGGATACGGTCAGCCCCAGCATTTT. Encoded protein: CASSIRTAQGYGQPQHF.

This chain uses TRBV7-2 with TRBJ2-7, with unresolved D. This CDR3 is built from 16 residues. Trimming pared 6 bases from V and 3 bases from J, leaving 21 bases between. Germline CDR1 reads SGHTA; CDR2 reads FQGNSA. CDR3: CASRVGVLLRFYEQYF. DNA for the CDR3: TGTGCCAGCAGGGTTGGTGTGCTTCTCCGTTTCTACGAGCAGTACTTC.

The chain carries TRBV9 and TRBJ2-2; TRBD1 aligns across 11 bases. With V trimmed by 4 bases and J by 6 bases, 8 bases remained unmatched. CDR3 length: 16 amino acids. The germline gives CDR1 SGDLS, CDR2 YYNGEE. CDR3 bases: TGTGCCAGCAGCCCCCGTGGACAGGGGGCGGCCGGGGAGCTGTTTTTT. Translated: CASSPRGQGAAGELFF.